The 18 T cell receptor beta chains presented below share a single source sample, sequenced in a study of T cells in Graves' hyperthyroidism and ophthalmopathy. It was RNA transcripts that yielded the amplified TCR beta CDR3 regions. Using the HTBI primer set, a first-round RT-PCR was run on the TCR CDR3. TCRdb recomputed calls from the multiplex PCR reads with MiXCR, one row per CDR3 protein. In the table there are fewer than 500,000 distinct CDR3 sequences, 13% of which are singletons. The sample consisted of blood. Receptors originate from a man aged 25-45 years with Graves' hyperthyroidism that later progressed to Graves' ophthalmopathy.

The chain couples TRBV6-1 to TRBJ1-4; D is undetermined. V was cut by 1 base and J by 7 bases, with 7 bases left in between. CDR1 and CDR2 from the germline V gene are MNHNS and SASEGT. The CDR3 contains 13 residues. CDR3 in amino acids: CASSEVGIEKLFF. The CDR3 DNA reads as TGTGCCAGCAGTGAAGTGGGAATTGAAAAACTGTTTTTT.

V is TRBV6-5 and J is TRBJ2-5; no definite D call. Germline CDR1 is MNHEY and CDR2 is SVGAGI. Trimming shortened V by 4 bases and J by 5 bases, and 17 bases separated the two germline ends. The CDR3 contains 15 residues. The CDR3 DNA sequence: TGTGCCAGCAGTTTTACCTCTTCCCTTCCGGAGACCCAGTACTTC. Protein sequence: CASSFTSSLPETQYF.

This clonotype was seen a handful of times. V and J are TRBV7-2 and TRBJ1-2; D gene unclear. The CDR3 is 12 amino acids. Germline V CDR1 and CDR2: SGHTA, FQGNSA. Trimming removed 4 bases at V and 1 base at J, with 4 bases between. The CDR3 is CASSSRNYGYTF. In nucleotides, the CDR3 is TGTGCCAGCAGCTCCCGTAACTATGGCTACACCTTC.

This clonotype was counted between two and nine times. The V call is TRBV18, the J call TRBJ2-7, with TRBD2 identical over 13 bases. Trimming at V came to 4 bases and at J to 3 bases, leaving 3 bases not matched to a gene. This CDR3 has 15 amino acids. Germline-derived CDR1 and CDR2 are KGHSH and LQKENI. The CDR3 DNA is TGTGCCAGCTCACACGGACTAGCGGGGGACTACGAGCAGTACTTC. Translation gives CASSHGLAGDYEQYF.

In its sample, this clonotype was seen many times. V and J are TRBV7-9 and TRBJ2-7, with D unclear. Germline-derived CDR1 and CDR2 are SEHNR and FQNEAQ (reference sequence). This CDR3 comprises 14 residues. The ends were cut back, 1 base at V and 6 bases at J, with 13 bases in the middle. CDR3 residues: CASSLDVRSGEQYF. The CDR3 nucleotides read TGTGCCAGCAGCTTAGATGTACGGTCGGGCGAGCAGTACTTC. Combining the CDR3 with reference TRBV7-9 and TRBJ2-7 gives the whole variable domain DTGVSQNPRHKITKRGQNVTFRCDPISEHNRLYWYRQTLGQGPEFLTYFQNEAQLEKSRLLSDRFSAERPKGSFSTLEIQRTEQGDSAMYLCASSLDVRSGEQYFGPGTRLTVT.

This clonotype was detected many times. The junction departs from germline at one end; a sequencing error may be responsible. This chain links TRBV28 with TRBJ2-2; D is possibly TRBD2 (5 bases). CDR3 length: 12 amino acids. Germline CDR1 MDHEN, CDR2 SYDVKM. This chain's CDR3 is CASSLFYGELFF. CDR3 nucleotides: TGTGCCAGCAGTTTATTCTACGGGGAACTGTTTTTT.

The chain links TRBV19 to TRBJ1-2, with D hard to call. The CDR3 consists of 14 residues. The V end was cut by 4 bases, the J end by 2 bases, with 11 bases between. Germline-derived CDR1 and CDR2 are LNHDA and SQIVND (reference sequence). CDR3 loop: CASSTSVGNYGYTF. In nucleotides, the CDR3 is TGTGCCAGTAGTACCTCCGTGGGAAACTATGGCTACACCTTC.

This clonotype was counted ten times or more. In DNA, the CDR3 is TGTGCCAGCAGCTTTGTGGGGCCCAATCAGCCCCAGCATTTT. Its protein product is CASSFVGPNQPQHF. The chain employs TRBV5-6 and TRBJ1-5, with D possibly matching TRBD1 (5 bases). Germline V lookup: CDR1 SGHDT, CDR2 YYEEEE. Trimming took off 2 bases at V and 3 bases at J, with 9 bases between the two ends. CDR3 length: 14 residues.

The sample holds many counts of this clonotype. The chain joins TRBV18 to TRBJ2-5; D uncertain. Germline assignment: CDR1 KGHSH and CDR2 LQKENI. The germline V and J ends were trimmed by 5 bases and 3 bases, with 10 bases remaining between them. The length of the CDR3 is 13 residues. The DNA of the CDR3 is TGTGCCAGCTCAGGCGACGCGAAAGAGACCCAGTACTTC. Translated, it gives CASSGDAKETQYF.

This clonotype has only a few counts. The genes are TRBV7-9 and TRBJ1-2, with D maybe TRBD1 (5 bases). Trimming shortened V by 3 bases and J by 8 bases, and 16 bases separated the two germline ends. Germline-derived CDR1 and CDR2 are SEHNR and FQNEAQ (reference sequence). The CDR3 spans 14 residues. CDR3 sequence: CASSFEGSGGGYTF. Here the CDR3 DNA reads TGTGCCAGCAGCTTCGAGGGGTCAGGAGGGGGCTACACCTTC.

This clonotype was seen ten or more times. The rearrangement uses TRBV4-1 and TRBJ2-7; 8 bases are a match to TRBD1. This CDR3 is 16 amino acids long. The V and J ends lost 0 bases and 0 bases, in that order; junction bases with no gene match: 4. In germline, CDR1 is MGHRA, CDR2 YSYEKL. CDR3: CASSQDTGGSSYEQYF. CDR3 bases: TGCGCCAGCAGCCAAGATACAGGGGGAAGCTCCTACGAGCAGTACTTC.

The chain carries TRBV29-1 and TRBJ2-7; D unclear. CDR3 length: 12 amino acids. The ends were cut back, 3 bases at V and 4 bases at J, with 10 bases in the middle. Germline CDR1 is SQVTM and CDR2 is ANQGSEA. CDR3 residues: CSVEASMYEQYF. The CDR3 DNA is TGCAGCGTTGAGGCAAGTATGTACGAGCAGTACTTC.

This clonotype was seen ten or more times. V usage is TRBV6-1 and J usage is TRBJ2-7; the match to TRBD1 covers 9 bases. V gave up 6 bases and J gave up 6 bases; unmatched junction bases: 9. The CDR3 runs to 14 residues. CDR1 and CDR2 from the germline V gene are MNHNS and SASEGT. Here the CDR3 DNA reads TGTGCCAGCAGACCTACAGGGGGCCAGGGCGAGCAGTACTTC. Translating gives CASRPTGGQGEQYF.

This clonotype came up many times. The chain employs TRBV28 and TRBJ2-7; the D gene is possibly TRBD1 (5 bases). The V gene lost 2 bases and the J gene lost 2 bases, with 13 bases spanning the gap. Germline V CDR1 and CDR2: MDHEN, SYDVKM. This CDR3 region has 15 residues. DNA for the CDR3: TGTGCCAGCAGTTTAGTTCCAGGGCTCCCCTACGAGCAGTACTTC. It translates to CASSLVPGLPYEQYF.

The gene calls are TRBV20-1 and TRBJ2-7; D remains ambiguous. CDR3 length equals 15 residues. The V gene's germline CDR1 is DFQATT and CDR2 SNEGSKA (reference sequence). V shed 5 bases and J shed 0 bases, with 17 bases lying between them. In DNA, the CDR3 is TGCAGTGCTGGAACAGCTCGTAGGAGCTCCTACGAGCAGTACTTC. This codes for CSAGTARRSSYEQYF.

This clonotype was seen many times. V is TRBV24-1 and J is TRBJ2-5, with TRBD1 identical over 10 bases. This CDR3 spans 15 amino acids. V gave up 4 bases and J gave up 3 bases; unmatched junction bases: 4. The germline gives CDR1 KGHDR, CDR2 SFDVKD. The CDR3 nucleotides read TGTGCCACCAGTGACCCCGGGACAGGGGAAGAGACCCAGTACTTC. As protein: CATSDPGTGEETQYF.

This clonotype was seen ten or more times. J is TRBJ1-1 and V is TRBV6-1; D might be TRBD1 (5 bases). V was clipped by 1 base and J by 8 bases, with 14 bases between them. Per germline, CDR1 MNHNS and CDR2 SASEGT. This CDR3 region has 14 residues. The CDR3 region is CASSEEVEGREAFF. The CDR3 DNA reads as TGTGCCAGCAGTGAAGAGGTGGAGGGGCGGGAAGCTTTCTTT.

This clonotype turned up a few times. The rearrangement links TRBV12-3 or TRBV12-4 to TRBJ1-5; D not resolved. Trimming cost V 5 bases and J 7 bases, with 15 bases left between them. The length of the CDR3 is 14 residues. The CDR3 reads CASSPREGWQPQHF. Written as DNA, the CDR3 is TGTGCCAGCAGTCCCCGGGAGGGATGGCAGCCCCAGCATTTT.